Presented here are 21 T cell receptor beta chains from one specimen sequenced in a study of control samples from healthy donors and cancer patients. Method: immunoSEQ multiplex PCR; TCRdb's copy keeps in-frame clones and lacks some. The sample lists around 85,000 clones, approximately 88% seen once, with 6% to 9.5% in the top ten. The sample comprised blood. These receptors were collected from a woman in her fifties or sixties in good health.

The CDR3 sequence is CASIGLADNEQFF. CDR3 coding DNA: TGTGCCAGCATCGGACTAGCGGACAATGAGCAGTTCTTC. V and J are TRBV2 and TRBJ2-1, with TRBD2 matching over 10 bases. After removal of 7 bases from V and 5 bases from J, the junction contained 2 bases not matched to a gene. Germline assignment: CDR1 SNHLY and CDR2 FYNNEI. The length of the CDR3 is 13 residues.

This clone was observed once. This chain links TRBV18 with TRBJ1-1; 7 bases match TRBD1. Germline V gives CDR1 KGHSH, CDR2 LQKENI. This CDR3 is built from 16 residues. J gave up 0 bases and V 3 bases, and 7 bases lay outside the gene matches. CDR3 DNA sequence: TGTGCCAGCTCACCCCGCTGGGGGACAGTGAACACTGAAGCTTTCTTT. It specifies CASSPRWGTVNTEAFF.

V and J are TRBV30 and TRBJ2-2; D gene ambiguous. The CDR3 consists of 13 residues. CDR1 is GTSNPN, CDR2 SVGIG, per germline (reference sequence). Trimming shortened V by 8 bases and J by 0 bases, and 10 bases separated the two germline ends. This chain's CDR3 is CAQFIANTGELFF. DNA for the CDR3: TGTGCCCAATTTATCGCGAACACCGGGGAGCTGTTTTTT.

The chain recombines TRBV10-3 with TRBJ2-5, with 8 bases that match TRBD2. This CDR3 spans 15 amino acids. V trimming: 6 bases; J trimming: 5 bases; junction bases outside the gene matches: 11. CDR1 is ENHRY and CDR2 is SYGVKD in the germline V gene. The CDR3 region has the DNA TGTGCCATCAGCCCCGGGGGTAGCGGGGCTGAGACCCAGTACTTC. This translates into CAISPGGSGAETQYF.

CDR3 sequence (DNA): TGTGCCAGCAGCTTAGGATCGGGACAGGCTTTTGGACGCGGCTACACCTTC. Protein sequence: CASSLGSGQAFGRGYTF. The chain combines TRBV11-3 with TRBJ1-2, with 8 bases lining up with TRBD1. Germline CDR1 and CDR2: SGHNT and YENEEA. The CDR3 is made up of 17 amino acids. The V gene end was trimmed by 1 base and the J gene end by 8 bases; junction bases not matched to a gene: 15. The variable domain in full, completed from reference TRBV11-3 and TRBJ1-2, reads EAGVVQSPRYKIIEKKQPVAFWCNPISGHNTLYWYLQNLGQGPELLIRYENEEAVDDSQLPKDRFSAERLKGVDSTLKIQPAELGDSAVYLCASSLGSGQAFGRGYTFGSGTRLTVV.

The sample holds one count of this clone. The J gene is TRBJ2-5, the V gene TRBV5-1; tentative D call: TRBD2 (6 bases). The CDR3 is made up of 17 amino acids. The V end was cut by 2 bases, the J end by 5 bases, with 22 bases between. The germline V gene has CDR1 SGHRS and CDR2 YFSETQ. Written as DNA, the CDR3 is TGCGCCAGCAGCTTCTCCCCGACTAGAGCAAATGGGGAGACCCAGTACTTC. Protein product: CASSFSPTRANGETQYF.

The chain is built from TRBV5-6 and TRBJ2-3; D possibly corresponds to TRBD1 (6 bases). Per germline, CDR1 SGHDT and CDR2 YYEEEE. The CDR3 contains 14 residues. Trimming took off 0 bases at V and 6 bases at J, with 11 bases between the two ends. The CDR3 DNA is TGTGCCAGCAGCTTGGGGGCAGGGGTGGATACGCAGTATTTT. Residues: CASSLGAGVDTQYF.

The CDR3 DNA reads TGTGCCAGCGCCCGAGACCACGAAGAGACCCAGTACTTC. This translates into CASARDHEETQYF. The chain employs TRBV27 and TRBJ2-5; D gene uncertain. Germline CDR1 reads MNHEY; CDR2 reads SMNVEV (reference sequence). Trimming removed 8 bases at V and 3 bases at J, with 13 bases between. The CDR3 is made up of 13 amino acids.

The genes are TRBV4-1 and TRBJ2-5; D may match TRBD1 or TRBD2 (5 bases each). The CDR3 is 16 residues long. In germline, CDR1 is MGHRA, CDR2 YSYEKL. V was pared by 1 base and J by 5 bases, with 17 bases between. The CDR3 DNA reads TGCGCCAGCAGCCAAGGGGGACGGATAGAGCTCGAGACCCAGTACTTC. Amino acid sequence: CASSQGGRIELETQYF.

The chain uses TRBV29-1 and TRBJ2-3; no clear D gene. There are 13 residues in the CDR3. Germline V gene data show CDR1 as SQVTM and CDR2 as ANQGSEA. V dropped 6 bases and J dropped 0 bases, with 10 bases sitting between them. CDR3: CSVLGRSTDTQYF. CDR3 DNA: TGCAGCGTCCTCGGTAGGAGCACAGATACGCAGTATTTT.

This clone has just one count. CDR3 loop: CASSGRLAGGPGLRETQYF. The CDR3 nucleotides read TGTGCCAGCAGCGGACGACTAGCGGGGGGGCCTGGTTTACGAGAGACCCAGTACTTC. The rearrangement uses TRBV7-2 and TRBJ2-5; TRBD2 matches at 14 bases. CDR1 is SGHTA, CDR2 FQGNSA, per germline. The CDR3 consists of 19 residues. J gave up 4 bases and V 5 bases, and 15 bases lay outside the gene matches.

CDR3: CASSPRSFSYNEQFF. In nucleotides, the CDR3 is TGCGCCAGCAGTCCCCGTTCTTTCTCCTACAATGAGCAGTTCTTC. The V gene is TRBV4-1, the J gene TRBJ2-1; no definite D call. With 6 bases removed from V and 0 bases from J, the gap between germline ends came to 12 bases. Germline CDR1 reads MGHRA; CDR2 reads YSYEKL. The CDR3 has 15 residues.

The V and J genes are TRBV5-4 and TRBJ2-7; 9 bases align to TRBD2. The CDR3 has 16 residues. The germline gives CDR1 SGHNT, CDR2 YYREEE (reference sequence). V was pared by 4 bases and J by 1 base, with 9 bases of the junction left unmatched. CDR3 sequence reads: CASSPILAGPSYEQYF. In DNA, the CDR3 is TGTGCCAGCAGCCCAATTCTAGCGGGGCCTTCCTACGAGCAGTACTTC.

The chain couples TRBV2 to TRBJ2-7; D might be TRBD1 or TRBD2, each matching 6 bases. The CDR3 length is 15 residues. Per germline, CDR1 SNHLY and CDR2 FYNNEI. V lost 1 base, J lost 4 bases, and 14 bases lay in between. CDR3 sequence (DNA): TGTGCCAGCAGTGAAGGGGGGGCAACCTTTTACGAGCAGTACTTC. This translates into CASSEGGATFYEQYF.

The chain is built from TRBV28 and TRBJ1-1; 7 nucleotides agree with TRBD1. Germline CDR1 is MDHEN and CDR2 is SYDVKM. The CDR3 spans 14 residues. The junction had 8 bases not matched to a gene; V was cut back by 5 bases and J by 5 bases. The CDR3 DNA is TGTGCCAGCAGTACCCCCGACAGGGTAACTGAAGCTTTCTTT. Its translation is CASSTPDRVTEAFF.

V usage is TRBV2 and J usage is TRBJ2-7; maybe TRBD1 (5 bases). The V and J ends lost 7 bases and 5 bases respectively, with 15 bases between them. The V gene's germline CDR1 is SNHLY and CDR2 FYNNEI. CDR3 size: 13 residues. CDR3 DNA sequence: TGTGCCAGCAAAGCCGCAGGGTTCGACGAGCAGTACTTC. Translation: CASKAAGFDEQYF.

J is TRBJ2-2 and V is TRBV2; no definite D call. The length of the CDR3 is 15 residues. Deletions cut 0 bases from V and 9 bases from J, with 14 bases between. Germline V gene data show CDR1 as SNHLY and CDR2 as FYNNEI. Here the CDR3 DNA reads TGTGCCAGCAGTGAAGCGCTTCCGACAAACCGGGAGCTGTTTTTT. This codes for CASSEALPTNRELFF.

This chain links TRBV24-1 with TRBJ2-1, with 9 positions matching TRBD2. This CDR3 contains 17 residues. With 9 bases clipped from V and 0 bases from J, the junction kept 11 bases outside the gene matches. The V gene's germline CDR1 is KGHDR and CDR2 SFDVKD. CDR3 nucleotide sequence: TGTGCCACCGCCCCAGGTAGCGGGAGAATCTCCTACAATGAGCAGTTCTTC. This sequence encodes CATAPGSGRISYNEQFF.

The CDR3 coding sequence is TGCAGCGTTGGAGACAGGGGCATCTATGGCTACACCTTC. This gives the protein CSVGDRGIYGYTF. J is TRBJ1-2 and V is TRBV29-1; 8 bases line up with TRBD1. In germline, CDR1 is SQVTM, CDR2 ANQGSEA. This CDR3 comprises 13 residues. V dropped 4 bases and J dropped 4; count of bases not matched to a gene: 5. Variable domain in full (rest from reference TRBV29-1 and TRBJ1-2): SAVISQKPSRDICQRGTSLTIQCQVDSQVTMMFWYRQQPGQSLTLIATANQGSEATYESGFVIDKFPISRPNLTFSTLTVSNMSPEDSSIYLCSVGDRGIYGYTFGSGTRLTVV.

This clone was seen once. The chain links TRBV29-1 to TRBJ2-2, with D possibly matching TRBD1 (5 bases). Trimming cost V 3 bases and J 5 bases, with 7 bases left between them. The germline gives CDR1 SQVTM, CDR2 ANQGSEA. The length of the CDR3 is 12 residues. This CDR3 reads CSVDRGTGELFF. The CDR3 DNA follows: TGCAGCGTTGATAGGGGAACCGGGGAGCTGTTTTTT.

About this clone: This specimen includes other DNA sequences encoding the same CDR3. CDR3 bases: TGTGCCAGCAGCGTTGGAGCGGGAGCATACGAGCAGTACTTC. Translated, it gives CASSVGAGAYEQYF. The V gene is TRBV9, the J gene TRBJ2-7; 8 positions agree with TRBD2. This CDR3 comprises 14 residues. Germline V gives CDR1 SGDLS, CDR2 YYNGEE. With V trimmed by 2 bases and J by 4 bases, 5 bases remained unmatched.